This T cell receptor (beta chain) was found in a study of shared clonotypes between healthy human individuals. Assay used: immunoSEQ multiplex PCR; TCRdb lists only in-frame clones, some missing. This sample has roughly 76,000 clones; about 63% occur once, and the top ten carry roughly 56%. Study-wide findings and caveats: An anticipated effect of sequencing depth on clonotype sharing among donors was recognized.

Concerning this clone itself: The antigen is unknown. The identical CDR3 is also encoded by other nucleotide sequences in the sample.

Trimming cost V 5 bases and J 4 bases, with 9 bases left between them. The CDR3 sequence is 12 residues long. Per germline, CDR1 MNHNS and CDR2 SASEGT. Sequenced sample: memory CD8+ T cells sorted from blood. Subset of the sample: CD45RO+ cells pooled with CCR7-negative TemRA cells. The chain joins TRBV6-1 to TRBJ2-7, with unresolved D. The sequence derives from a man aged 30-40 years in good health. For the CDR3, the DNA is TGTGCCAGCAGTCCCGGGCCTTACGAGCAGTACTTC. Protein product: CASSPGPYEQYF.